A single sample gave rise to the 27 T cell receptor beta chains below, sequenced in a study of memory CD4+ T cells and cytomegalovirus serostatus. Generated by immunoSEQ multiplex PCR, the TCRdb table keeps only in-frame clones and is missing some. In the table there are some 58,000 clones, roughly three quarters of which are singletons. Single viable CD3+CD4+CD8-CD45RO+ cells were sorted as the memory CD4+ T cells. The sequenced sample was memory CD4+ T cells from blood. Every receptor here comes from an adult in good health and CMV-seronegative.

The chain links TRBV9 to TRBJ2-5; unclear D gene. The CDR3 runs 13 residues. Trimming pared 0 bases from V and 3 bases from J, leaving 6 bases between. Germline CDR1 SGDLS, CDR2 YYNGEE. The CDR3 nucleotides are TGTGCCAGCAGCGTAGGTCAGAAAGAGACCCAGTACTTC. Protein sequence: CASSVGQKETQYF. Together with reference TRBV9 and TRBJ2-5, the CDR3 gives the full variable domain: DSGVTQTPKHLITATGQRVTLRCSPRSGDLSVYWYQQSLDQGLQFLIQYYNGEERAKGNILERFSAQQFPDLHSELNLSSLELGDSALYFCASSVGQKETQYFGPGTRLLVL.

This clone came up once. CDR3 in DNA: TGTGCCAGCAGTTACGGGGGGAGAGGGGATCAGCCCCAGCATTTT. Its translation is CASSYGGRGDQPQHF. The chain joins TRBV6-6 to TRBJ1-5; D is possibly TRBD1 (5 bases). The CDR3 totals 15 residues. The ends were cut back, 2 bases at V and 5 bases at J, with 13 bases in the middle. The germline gives CDR1 MNHNY, CDR2 SVGAGI (reference sequence).

The CDR3 nucleotides read TGTGCCAGCACCTCCCCCAGGGGAGGCTACAATGAGCAGTTCTTC. This codes for CASTSPRGGYNEQFF. This rearrangement joins TRBV27 to TRBJ2-1, with D perhaps given as TRBD1 or TRBD2 (6 bases each). The CDR3 is 15 residues long. The V gene lost 7 bases and the J gene lost 3 bases, with 16 bases spanning the gap. Germline V gene sequence: CDR1 MNHEY, CDR2 SMNVEV (reference sequence).

In DNA, the CDR3 is TGTGCCAGCTCACAAGACAGGGCCGGATTTGGTGGAAACACCATATATTTT. Protein product: CASSQDRAGFGGNTIYF. The chain couples TRBV18 to TRBJ1-3, with 7 bases matching TRBD1. Germline lookup yields CDR1 KGHSH and CDR2 LQKENI. This CDR3 has 17 amino acids. V was pared by 4 bases and J by 3 bases, with 12 bases of the junction left unmatched.

This clone was seen only once. V usage is TRBV6-5 and J usage is TRBJ1-6, with 7 bases lining up with TRBD1. Germline V lookup: CDR1 MNHEY, CDR2 SVGAGI. With 5 bases clipped from V and 7 bases from J, the junction kept 8 bases outside the gene matches. The CDR3 spans 15 residues. The CDR3 DNA reads as TGTGCCAGCAGTCTAAAGGGGGCAGGAAATTCACCCCTCCACTTT. Protein product: CASSLKGAGNSPLHF.

The chain uses TRBV18 and TRBJ1-2; TRBD1 agrees at 8 bases. Germline CDR1 is KGHSH and CDR2 is LQKENI. J gave up 3 bases and V 1 base, and 4 bases lay outside the gene matches. The CDR3 has 15 residues. As DNA, the CDR3 is TGTGCCAGCTCACCACAGACAGGGGAAGACTATGGCTACACCTTC. This gives the protein CASSPQTGEDYGYTF. The complete variable domain, with remaining parts taken from reference TRBV18 and TRBJ1-2, reads NAGVMQNPRHLVRRRGQEARLRCSPMKGHSHVYWYRQLPEEGLKFMVYLQKENIIDESGMPKERFSAEFPKEGPSILRIQQVVRGDSAAYFCASSPQTGEDYGYTFGSGTRLTVV.

V is TRBV25-1 and J is TRBJ2-5, with 10 bases aligning to TRBD1. CDR3 size: 18 residues. Germline V gene sequence: CDR1 MGHDK, CDR2 SYGVNS. With 6 bases clipped from V and 7 bases from J, the junction kept 20 bases outside the gene matches. The CDR3 region is CASSPRIRGQGSWGTQYF. The CDR3 nucleotides read TGTGCCAGCAGCCCCCGGATAAGGGGACAGGGGTCTTGGGGGACCCAGTACTTC. Looking up the rest from reference TRBV25-1 and TRBJ2-5 gives the full variable domain: EADIYQTPRYLVIGTGKKITLECSQTMGHDKMYWYQQDPGMELHLIHYSYGVNSTEKGDLSSESTVSRIRTEHFPLTLESARPSHTSQYLCASSPRIRGQGSWGTQYFGPGTRLLVL.

The rearrangement uses TRBV7-9 and TRBJ1-4; a possible D gene is TRBD1 (5 bases). The V and J ends lost 6 bases and 7 bases respectively, with 12 bases between them. The CDR3 is 13 amino acids. The germline CDR1 and CDR2 sequences are SEHNR and FQNEAQ (reference sequence). The CDR3 DNA sequence: TGTGCCAGCAGTGGGGGGGGACGTGAAAAACTGTTTTTT. It encodes CASSGGGREKLFF.

CDR3 DNA sequence: TGTGCCACCGCAGGATATGGCGACAGCGGACTAAACTATGGCTACACCTTC. As protein: CATAGYGDSGLNYGYTF. J is TRBJ1-2 and V is TRBV11-1, with a weak D call TRBD1 (5 bases). The germline V gene has CDR1 SGHAT and CDR2 FQDESV (reference sequence). Trimming removed 10 bases at V and 2 bases at J, with 26 bases between. This CDR3 region has 17 residues.

The J gene is TRBJ2-1, the V gene TRBV6-5; D remains unclear. Looked up from germline, CDR1 is MNHEY and CDR2 is SVGAGI. The CDR3 has 15 residues. The V and J ends lost 2 bases and 2 bases respectively, with 10 bases between them. Here the CDR3 reads CASSYQSTAYNEQFF. CDR3 DNA: TGTGCCAGCAGTTACCAGTCTACAGCCTACAATGAGCAGTTCTTC.

J is TRBJ1-5 and V is TRBV28, with D maybe TRBD1 (5 bases). V was shortened by 6 bases and J by 3 bases, with 12 bases between the two germline ends. CDR1 and CDR2 (germline): MDHEN, SYDVKM. The CDR3 consists of 14 residues. The CDR3 sequence: CASRMGGLNQPQHF. DNA of the CDR3: TGTGCCAGCAGAATGGGGGGACTCAATCAGCCCCAGCATTTT.

This clone was observed once. The chain carries TRBV30 and TRBJ1-4, with D possibly matching TRBD1 (5 bases). This CDR3 contains 13 residues. CDR1 is GTSNPN and CDR2 is SVGIG in the germline V gene (reference sequence). V dropped 0 bases and J dropped 8 bases, with 10 bases sitting between them. CDR3 DNA sequence: TGTGCCTGGAGTGTAAAAGGGGAGGAAAAACTGTTTTTT. Protein product: CAWSVKGEEKLFF. Using reference TRBV30 and TRBJ1-4 for the parts outside the CDR3, the full variable domain is SQTIHQWPATLVQPVGSPLSLECTVEGTSNPNLYWYRQAAGRGLQLLFYSVGIGQISSEVPQNLSASRPQDRQFILSSKKLLLSDSGFYLCAWSVKGEEKLFFGSGTQLSVL.

The V gene is TRBV9, the J gene TRBJ2-5; 9 nucleotides match TRBD1. The CDR3 totals 14 residues. The V gene end was trimmed by 4 bases and the J gene end by 3 bases; junction bases not matched to a gene: 4. Germline V CDR1 and CDR2: SGDLS, YYNGEE. The CDR3 protein is CASSMGQGKETQYF. The CDR3 DNA reads TGTGCCAGCAGCATGGGACAGGGAAAAGAGACCCAGTACTTC.

The CDR3 protein is CASSSGRMNTEAFF. The CDR3 DNA is TGTGCCAGCAGCTCCGGACGGATGAACACTGAAGCTTTCTTT. The chain combines TRBV11-2 with TRBJ1-1, with D unclear. V lost 4 bases and J 0 bases, leaving 9 bases between the germline ends. The CDR3 loop spans 14 amino acids. The germline V gene has CDR1 SGHAT and CDR2 FQNNGV.

In this sample, this clone turned up a few times. The chain has TRBV4-2 and TRBJ2-4, with 8 bases aligning to TRBD1. V dropped 0 bases and J dropped 8; count of bases not matched to a gene: 18. The CDR3 totals 19 residues. From germline, CDR1 is LGHNA and CDR2 YNFKEQ. CDR3 amino acids: CASSQDWGSQGGLVDIQYF. The DNA of the CDR3 is TGTGCCAGCAGCCAAGATTGGGGCTCACAGGGGGGATTGGTGGACATTCAGTACTTC.

V usage is TRBV7-2 and J usage is TRBJ2-5, with TRBD2 matching over 7 bases. J gave up 5 bases and V 5 bases, and 5 bases lay outside the gene matches. Germline V gene lookup returns CDR1 SGHTA and CDR2 FQGNSA. This CDR3 spans 13 amino acids. The CDR3 region has the DNA TGTGCCAGCAGCCAACTAGCGTGGGAGACCCAGTACTTC. Amino acid sequence: CASSQLAWETQYF. The variable domain in full, completed from reference TRBV7-2 and TRBJ2-5, reads GAGVSQSPSNKVTEKGKDVELRCDPISGHTALYWYRQSLGQGLEFLIYFQGNSAPDKSGLPSDRFSAERTGGSVSTLTIQRTQQEDSAVYLCASSQLAWETQYFGPGTRLLVL.

The V and J genes are TRBV7-9 and TRBJ1-1, with unresolved D. The germline V gene encodes CDR1 SEHNR and CDR2 FQNEAQ (reference sequence). This CDR3 has 17 residues. Between the trimmed V and J ends, which lost 0 bases and 5 bases, there was a span of 19 bases. The CDR3 DNA is TGTGCCAGCAGCTTAGCTTGGCATTCGGGTCTAATTACTGAAGCTTTCTTT. Its protein is CASSLAWHSGLITEAFF. The full variable domain, rest sourced from reference TRBV7-9 and TRBJ1-1, is DTGVSQNPRHKITKRGQNVTFRCDPISEHNRLYWYRQTLGQGPEFLTYFQNEAQLEKSRLLSDRFSAERPKGSFSTLEIQRTEQGDSAMYLCASSLAWHSGLITEAFFGQGTRLTVV.

The chain recombines TRBV18 with TRBJ1-5, with 10 nucleotides matching TRBD1. Germline V gene data show CDR1 as KGHSH and CDR2 as LQKENI. After removal of 3 bases from V and 4 bases from J, the junction contained 6 bases not matched to a gene. The CDR3 length is 16 residues. The CDR3 DNA follows: TGTGCCAGCTCACCTGGACAGGGGGGATCTAATCAGCCCCAGCATTTT. Amino acid sequence: CASSPGQGGSNQPQHF.

The chain joins TRBV18 to TRBJ2-3; D not certain. The germline V and J ends were trimmed by 5 bases and 4 bases, with 13 bases remaining between them. The CDR3 is 14 residues long. CDR1 is KGHSH and CDR2 is LQKENI in the germline V gene. Written as DNA, the CDR3 is TGTGCCAGCTCATCCAGTAACGGTCCAGATACGCAGTATTTT. Its protein is CASSSSNGPDTQYF.

This rearrangement joins TRBV18 to TRBJ2-6, with D unresolved. V lost 3 bases, J lost 0 bases, and 12 bases lay in between. This CDR3 comprises 17 residues. Germline assignment: CDR1 KGHSH and CDR2 LQKENI. The CDR3 DNA is TGTGCCAGCTCACCCTTCGCAGGAATCTCTGGGGCCAACGTCCTGACTTTC. Translation: CASSPFAGISGANVLTF.

The chain joins TRBV29-1 to TRBJ2-3; the D gene could be TRBD1 or TRBD2 (7 bases each). Trimming removed 4 bases from V and 5 bases from J, with 19 bases in between. CDR1 is SQVTM and CDR2 is ANQGSEA in the germline V gene. CDR3 length: 15 amino acids. The CDR3: CSVAWGGGKRDTQYF. CDR3 nucleotide sequence: TGCAGCGTTGCGTGGGGAGGGGGCAAGAGAGATACGCAGTATTTT.

This clone was seen many times. The CDR3 DNA reads as TGTGCCAGCAGTGAAGTGGGGGGGAACACCGGGGAGCTGTTTTTT. This codes for CASSEVGGNTGELFF. The rearrangement uses TRBV2 and TRBJ2-2; tentative D call: TRBD2 (6 bases). The V gene's germline CDR1 is SNHLY and CDR2 FYNNEI. This CDR3 contains 15 residues. Trimming took off 1 base at V and 1 base at J, with 7 bases between the two ends.

There are a few counts of this clone. The rearrangement uses TRBV30 and TRBJ1-6; the D gene is possibly TRBD1 (6 bases). This CDR3 is built from 13 residues. Germline V CDR1 and CDR2: GTSNPN, SVGIG (reference sequence). With 1 base removed from V and 10 bases from J, the gap between germline ends came to 11 bases. Here the CDR3 reads CAWSGTASSPLHF. As DNA, the CDR3 is TGTGCCTGGAGTGGGACAGCGAGCTCACCCCTCCACTTT.

This chain uses TRBV5-1 with TRBJ1-1; unclear D gene. The CDR3 length is 16 residues. Germline CDR1 SGHRS, CDR2 YFSETQ. V was clipped by 5 bases and J by 0 bases, with 17 bases between them. The CDR3 bases are TGCGCCAGCAGGGATGGGGATTTCGTAATGAACACTGAAGCTTTCTTT. It specifies CASRDGDFVMNTEAFF.

The V call is TRBV6-5, the J call TRBJ1-5, with TRBD1 matching over 7 bases. The V gene end was trimmed by 6 bases and the J gene end by 7 bases; junction bases not matched to a gene: 9. This CDR3 has 14 amino acids. Germline CDR1 is MNHEY and CDR2 is SVGAGI. This chain's CDR3 is CASSPTGILQPQHF. The DNA for the CDR3 is TGTGCCAGCAGCCCGACAGGGATCCTCCAGCCCCAGCATTTT.

The rearrangement links TRBV5-1 to TRBJ2-7, with TRBD2 as a possible D gene (5 bases). Germline loops: CDR1 SGHRS, CDR2 YFSETQ. This CDR3 region has 14 residues. Trimming left V 3 bases short and J 6 bases short, with 16 bases between. The CDR3 DNA reads TGCGCCAGCAGCTCGTTAAGACTGGCGGGCGAGCAGTACTTC. It encodes CASSSLRLAGEQYF.

V gene TRBV9 combines with J gene TRBJ1-5; 10 bases map to TRBD1. This CDR3 spans 15 amino acids. Germline CDR1 and CDR2: SGDLS and YYNGEE. V lost 1 base and J lost 7; bases outside the gene matches: 5. The CDR3 loop reads CASSVSGQGVQPQHF. The CDR3 DNA is TGTGCCAGCAGCGTATCAGGACAGGGGGTGCAGCCCCAGCATTTT.